The rows below give T cell receptor beta chains drawn from one sample of a study of blood T cell repertoires in COVID-19. Sequencing used immunoSEQ multiplex PCR; TCRdb keeps in-frame clones, though not all of them. Of a few hundred thousand clones in the sample, nearly 90% were seen once. Sequencing was performed on PBMCs or T cells enriched from blood (not recorded which). Receptors originate from a woman aged 18-30 years with acute COVID-19. The CDR3 runs from the conserved cysteine through the conserved F or W.

>TRBV5-6
CASSLVANTEAFF
>TRBV3-1/TRBV3-2
CASSHLAGASDTQYF
>TRBV15
CATSGKRDSSGMGTDTQYF
>TRBV9
CASSSEDSSGNTIYF
>TRBV6-1
CASSEESTVDYGYTF
>TRBV19
CASSIEGQSNTEAFF
>TRBV5-4
CASSFSSGSYNEQFF
>TRBV28
CASSFSRSGREQYF
>TRBV28
CASSTGPGQENEKLFF
>TRBV28
CASSLFGEKLFF
>TRBV19
CASSILGDGQPQHF
>TRBV12-3/TRBV12-4
CASGEGGYGYTF
>TRBV24-1
CATSDRGLGYDEQFF
>TRBV2
CASSERGGANVLTF
>TRBV19
CASSIDASERSSYEQYF
>TRBV3-1/TRBV3-2
CASSQLAGNSYEQYF
>TRBV29-1
CSVGNRGGETQYF
>TRBV2
CASSPGLVADTQYF
>TRBV5-1
CASSLQGTSGRRGTYEQYF
>TRBV4-2
CASSSSRYTQYF
>TRBV7-6
CASSLEVRRVLAYNEQFF
>TRBV28
CASRKQLYEQYF
>TRBV7-9
CASSLGQGLNTEAFF
>TRBV18
CASSGQGAQPQHF
>TRBV12-3/TRBV12-4
CASSFRGGQPQHF
>TRBV5-1
CASSLGGGETYEQYF
>TRBV12-3/TRBV12-4
CASSFEGTEAFF
>TRBV5-6
CASRLGGTNEKLFF